The T cell receptor (beta chain) described here comes from a study of shared clonotypes between healthy human individuals. Replicate PCRs for sorted subsets used 200 to 250 ng DNA; this equaled tens of thousands of T cell genomes. The table came from immunoSEQ multiplex PCR; TCRdb's copy has only in-frame clones and leaves some out. The repertoire holds about 2.3 million clones, with more than 80% as singletons. CDR3 length: 14 residues. Germline loops: CDR1 SGHNT, CDR2 YYREEE (reference sequence). The V end was cut by 3 bases, the J end by 5 bases, with 11 bases between. Healthy adults negative for HIV, lacking recent acute infections or vaccinations, served as donors.

This receptor was obtained from a man between 18 and 35 years old in good health. Some clones in this sample may be carry-over from other donors' samples. The sample was naive CD4+ T cells from PBMCs. Subset defined: CD45RA+ positively selected. The rearrangement joins TRBV5-4 to TRBJ2-2, with a tentative D call TRBD2 (6 bases). In DNA form, the CDR3 reads TGTGCCAGCAGCTCGGGGGTTTTTACCGGGGAGCTGTTTTTT. Translating gives CASSSGVFTGELFF. The full variable domain, its missing parts supplied by reference TRBV5-4 and TRBJ2-2, is ETGVTQSPTHLIKTRGQQVTLRCSSQSGHNTVSWYQQALGQGPQFIFQYYREEENGRGNFPPRFSGLQFPNYSSELNVNALELDDSALYLCASSSGVFTGELFFGEGSRLTVL.